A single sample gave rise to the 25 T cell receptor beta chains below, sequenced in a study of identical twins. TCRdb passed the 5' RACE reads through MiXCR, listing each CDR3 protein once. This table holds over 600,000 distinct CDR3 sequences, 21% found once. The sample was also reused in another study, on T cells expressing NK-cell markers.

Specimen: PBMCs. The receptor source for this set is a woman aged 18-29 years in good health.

DNA for the CDR3: TGCGCCAGCAGCCCGAACCCATCCCCAGAGACCCAGTACTTC. Translated: CASSPNPSPETQYF. The chain combines TRBV5-1 with TRBJ2-5; D not resolved. Trimming left V 4 bases short and J 4 bases short, with 14 bases between. The CDR3 has 14 amino acids. Germline-derived CDR1 and CDR2 are SGHRS and YFSETQ.

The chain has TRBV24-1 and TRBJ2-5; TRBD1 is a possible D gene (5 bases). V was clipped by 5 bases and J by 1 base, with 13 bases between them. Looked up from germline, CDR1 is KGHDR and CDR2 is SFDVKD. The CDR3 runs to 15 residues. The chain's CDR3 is CATSAETDIQETQYF. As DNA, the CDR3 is TGTGCCACCAGTGCCGAGACAGATATCCAAGAGACCCAGTACTTC.

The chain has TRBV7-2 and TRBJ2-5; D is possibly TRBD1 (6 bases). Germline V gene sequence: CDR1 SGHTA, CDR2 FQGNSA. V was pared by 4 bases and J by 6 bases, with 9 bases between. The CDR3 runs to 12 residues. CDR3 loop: CASSSGAQTQYF. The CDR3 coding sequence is TGTGCCAGCAGCTCAGGGGCCCAGACCCAGTACTTC.

CDR3 in amino acids: CASSQEARENTDTQYF. As DNA, the CDR3 is TGCGCCAGCAGCCAAGAGGCGCGGGAAAACACAGATACGCAGTATTTT. The genes are TRBV4-3 and TRBJ2-3, with D tentatively TRBD2 (6 bases). The V end lost 0 bases, the J end lost 2 bases, and 12 bases lay between the germline ends. Germline-derived CDR1 and CDR2 are LGHNA and YSLEER. This CDR3 spans 16 amino acids.

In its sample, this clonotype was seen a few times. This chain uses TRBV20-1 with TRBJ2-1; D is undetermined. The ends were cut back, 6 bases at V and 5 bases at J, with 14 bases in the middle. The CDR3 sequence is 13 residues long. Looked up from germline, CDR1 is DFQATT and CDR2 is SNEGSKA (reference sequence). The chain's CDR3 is CSALGHLNNEQFF. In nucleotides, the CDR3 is TGCAGTGCCCTGGGTCACCTAAACAATGAGCAGTTCTTC.

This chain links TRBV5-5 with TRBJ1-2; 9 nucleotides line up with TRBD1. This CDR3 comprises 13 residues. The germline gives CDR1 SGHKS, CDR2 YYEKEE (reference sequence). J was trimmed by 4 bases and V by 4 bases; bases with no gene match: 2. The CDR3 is CASSRDRAYGYTF. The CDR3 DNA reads TGTGCCAGCAGCCGGGACAGGGCCTATGGCTACACCTTC.

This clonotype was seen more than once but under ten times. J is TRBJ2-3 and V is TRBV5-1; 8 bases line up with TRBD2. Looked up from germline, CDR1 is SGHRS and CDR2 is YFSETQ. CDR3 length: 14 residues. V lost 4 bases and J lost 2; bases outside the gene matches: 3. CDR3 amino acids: CASSPGGDTDTQYF. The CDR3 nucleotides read TGCGCCAGCAGCCCCGGGGGGGACACAGATACGCAGTATTTT. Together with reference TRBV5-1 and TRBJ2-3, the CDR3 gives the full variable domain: KAGVTQTPRYLIKTRGQQVTLSCSPISGHRSVSWYQQTPGQGLQFLFEYFSETQRNKGNFPGRFSGRQFSNSRSEMNVSTLELGDSALYLCASSPGGDTDTQYFGPGTRLTVL.

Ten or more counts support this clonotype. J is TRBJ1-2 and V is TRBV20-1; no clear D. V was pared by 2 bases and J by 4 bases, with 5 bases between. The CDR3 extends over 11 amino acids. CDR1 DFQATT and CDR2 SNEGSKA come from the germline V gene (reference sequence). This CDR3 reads CSARNTYGYTF. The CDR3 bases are TGCAGTGCTAGAAATACCTATGGCTACACCTTC.

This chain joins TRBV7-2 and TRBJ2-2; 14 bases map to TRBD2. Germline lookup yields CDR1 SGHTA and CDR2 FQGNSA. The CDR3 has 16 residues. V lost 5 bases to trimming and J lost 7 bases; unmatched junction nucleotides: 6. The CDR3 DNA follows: TGTGCCAGCAGCAAGGGACTAGCGGGAGTGGTCGGGGAGCTGTTTTTT. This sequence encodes CASSKGLAGVVGELFF.

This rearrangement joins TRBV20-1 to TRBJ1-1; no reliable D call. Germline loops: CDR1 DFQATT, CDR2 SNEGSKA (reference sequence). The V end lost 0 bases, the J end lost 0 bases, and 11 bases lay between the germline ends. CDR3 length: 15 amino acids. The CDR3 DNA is TGCAGTGCTAGAGAAGCAGGCTACATGAACACTGAAGCTTTCTTT. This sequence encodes CSAREAGYMNTEAFF.

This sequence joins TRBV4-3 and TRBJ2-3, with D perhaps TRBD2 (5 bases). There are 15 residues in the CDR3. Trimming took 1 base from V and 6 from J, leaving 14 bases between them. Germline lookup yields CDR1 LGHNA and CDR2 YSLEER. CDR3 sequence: CASSQGLAQRDTQYF. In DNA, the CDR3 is TGCGCCAGCAGCCAAGGGTTAGCCCAGCGGGATACGCAGTATTTT.

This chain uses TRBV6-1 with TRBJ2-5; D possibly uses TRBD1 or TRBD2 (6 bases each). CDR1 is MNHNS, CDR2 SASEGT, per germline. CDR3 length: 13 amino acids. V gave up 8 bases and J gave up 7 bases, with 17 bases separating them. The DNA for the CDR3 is TGTGCCAGCGGTCCTGGGGGGCCGGCGACCCAGTACTTC. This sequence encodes CASGPGGPATQYF.

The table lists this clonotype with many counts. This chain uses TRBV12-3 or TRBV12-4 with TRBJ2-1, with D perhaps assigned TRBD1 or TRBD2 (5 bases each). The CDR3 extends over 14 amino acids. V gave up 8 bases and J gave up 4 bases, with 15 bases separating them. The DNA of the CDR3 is TGTGCCAGCTGGGGGACGGAAAATTACAATGAGCAGTTCTTC. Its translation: CASWGTENYNEQFF.

CDR3 sequence reads: CAGSIAGNTIYF. DNA of the CDR3: TGTGCCGGCTCCATTGCCGGAAACACCATATATTTT. The rearrangement links TRBV7-9 to TRBJ1-3; no definite D call. CDR1 is SEHNR and CDR2 is FQNEAQ in the germline V gene (reference sequence). The CDR3 extends over 12 amino acids. The germline V and J ends were trimmed by 11 bases and 4 bases, with 12 bases remaining between them.

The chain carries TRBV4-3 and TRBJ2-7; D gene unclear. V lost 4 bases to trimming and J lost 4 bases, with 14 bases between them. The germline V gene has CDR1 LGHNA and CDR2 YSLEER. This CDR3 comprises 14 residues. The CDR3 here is CASSPRHENYEQYF. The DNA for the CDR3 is TGCGCCAGCAGCCCCCGACATGAGAATTACGAGCAGTACTTC.

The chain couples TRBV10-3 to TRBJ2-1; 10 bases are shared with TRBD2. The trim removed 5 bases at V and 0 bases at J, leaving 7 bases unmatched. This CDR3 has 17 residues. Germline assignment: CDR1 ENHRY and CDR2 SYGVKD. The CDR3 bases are TGTGCCATCAGTAATTCAGCGGGAGGGAGCTCCTACAATGAGCAGTTCTTC. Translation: CAISNSAGGSSYNEQFF.

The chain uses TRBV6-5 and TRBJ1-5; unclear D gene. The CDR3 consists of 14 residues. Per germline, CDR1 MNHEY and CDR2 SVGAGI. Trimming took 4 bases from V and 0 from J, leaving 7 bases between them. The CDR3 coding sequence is TGTGCCAGCAGTTCCATTAATAGCAATCAGCCCCAGCATTTT. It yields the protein CASSSINSNQPQHF.

The CDR3 protein is CASRETSEYEQYF. Written as DNA, the CDR3 is TGTGCCAGCAGAGAGACTAGCGAGTACGAGCAGTACTTC. The rearrangement uses TRBV6-2 or TRBV6-3 and TRBJ2-7; 8 bases map to TRBD2. The CDR3 runs to 13 residues. Germline CDR1 is MNHEY and CDR2 is SVGEGT. J gave up 4 bases and V 6 bases, and 5 bases lay outside the gene matches.

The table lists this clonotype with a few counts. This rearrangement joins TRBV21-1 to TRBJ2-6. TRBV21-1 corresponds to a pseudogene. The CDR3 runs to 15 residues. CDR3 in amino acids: CASSKGSAGANVLTF. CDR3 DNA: TGTGCCAGCAGCAAAGGTAGCGCTGGGGCCAACGTCCTGACTTTC.

CDR3 region: CASSYLSYTSGRGDTQYF. CDR3 nucleotides: TGTGCCAGCAGTTACCTCTCCTACACTAGCGGGAGAGGAGATACGCAGTATTTT. The chain couples TRBV6-5 to TRBJ2-3, with 11 bases aligning to TRBD2. This CDR3 contains 18 residues. The junction had 12 bases not matched to a gene; V was cut back by 2 bases and J by 5 bases. Germline-derived CDR1 and CDR2 are MNHEY and SVGAGI.

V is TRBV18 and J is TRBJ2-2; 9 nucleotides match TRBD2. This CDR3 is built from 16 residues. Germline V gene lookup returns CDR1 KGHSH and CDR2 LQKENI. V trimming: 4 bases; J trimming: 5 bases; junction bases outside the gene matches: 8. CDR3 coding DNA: TGTGCCAGCTCACAGGGACTAGCAAGTTGGACCGGGGAGCTGTTTTTT. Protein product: CASSQGLASWTGELFF. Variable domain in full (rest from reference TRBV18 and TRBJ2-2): NAGVMQNPRHLVRRRGQEARLRCSPMKGHSHVYWYRQLPEEGLKFMVYLQKENIIDESGMPKERFSAEFPKEGPSILRIQQVVRGDSAAYFCASSQGLASWTGELFFGEGSRLTVL.

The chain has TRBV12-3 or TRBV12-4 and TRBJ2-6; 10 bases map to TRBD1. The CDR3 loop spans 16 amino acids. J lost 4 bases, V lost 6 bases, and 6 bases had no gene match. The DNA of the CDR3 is TGTGCCAGCAGGCGACAGGGGGCGGCAGGGGCCAACGTCCTGACTTTC. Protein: CASRRQGAAGANVLTF.

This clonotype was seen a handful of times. CDR3 nucleotide sequence: TGCAGTGTTCAAGCGGAGGGACGAGCTTTCTTT. Amino acids: CSVQAEGRAFF. The genes are TRBV20-1 and TRBJ1-1; weak D call: TRBD1 (5 bases). Germline V gene data show CDR1 as DFQATT and CDR2 as SNEGSKA (reference sequence). The CDR3 is made up of 11 amino acids. Trimming left V 7 bases short and J 10 bases short, with 16 bases between.

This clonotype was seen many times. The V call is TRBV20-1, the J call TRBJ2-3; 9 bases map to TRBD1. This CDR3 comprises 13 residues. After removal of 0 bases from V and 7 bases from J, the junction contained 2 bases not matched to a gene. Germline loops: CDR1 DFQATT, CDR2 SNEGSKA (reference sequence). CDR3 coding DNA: TGCAGTGCTAGAGAGGGGACAGGGAATACGCAGTATTTT. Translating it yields CSAREGTGNTQYF.

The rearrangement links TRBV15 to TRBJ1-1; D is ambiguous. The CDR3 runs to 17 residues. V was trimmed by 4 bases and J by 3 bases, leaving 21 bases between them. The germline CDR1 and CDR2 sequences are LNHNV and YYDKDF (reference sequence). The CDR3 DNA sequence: TGTGCCACCAGCAAGATTGGCAGCGGCCTTACGTACACTGAAGCTTTCTTT. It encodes CATSKIGSGLTYTEAFF.